The 8 T cell receptor beta chains reported below all come from one sample, sequenced in a study of a mutant IDH1 vaccine in newly diagnosed glioma. No antigen has been identified for these receptors. Assay: immunoSEQ multiplex PCR; the TCRdb copy retains only in-frame clones and omits some. The sample includes 53,000 or so clones, roughly 78% of them seen just once. The time point here: week 5, during vaccination. Each dose delivered 300 ug of mutant IDH1 20-mer peptide subcutaneously with imiquimod. The sample was PBMCs, taken from a glioma patient whose treatment included an IDH1 peptide vaccine. The receptors derive from a man aged 50 to 60 with glioma.

V is TRBV20-1 and J is TRBJ2-1, with D unclear. The CDR3 consists of 11 residues. Trimming left V 5 bases short and J 6 bases short, with 8 bases between. Germline V gene lookup returns CDR1 DFQATT and CDR2 SNEGSKA (reference sequence). The CDR3 reads CSAPPANEQFF. In nucleotides, the CDR3 is TGCAGTGCTCCCCCGGCCAATGAGCAGTTCTTC.

This sequence joins TRBV7-2 and TRBJ1-2; D is unclear. V was pared by 6 bases and J by 7 bases, with 12 bases between. The CDR3 sequence is 12 residues long. Germline V gives CDR1 SGHTA, CDR2 FQGNSA. CDR3 nucleotides: TGTGCCAGCAGTACCCGGAGCGGTGGCTACACCTTC. Translating it yields CASSTRSGGYTF.

The chain joins TRBV7-2 to TRBJ2-5; D remains unclear. Germline V CDR1 and CDR2: SGHTA, FQGNSA. The V end lost 6 bases, the J end lost 5 bases, and 16 bases lay between the germline ends. The CDR3 is made up of 14 amino acids. CDR3 bases: TGTGCCAGCAGGCTAGGAGAGTGGTGGGAGACCCAGTACTTC. This gives the protein CASRLGEWWETQYF.

This clone was observed a single time. This chain uses TRBV10-3 with TRBJ1-4; the D gene is possibly TRBD1 (5 bases). CDR3 length equals 14 residues. The ends were cut back, 0 bases at V and 7 bases at J, with 9 bases in the middle. Germline loops: CDR1 ENHRY, CDR2 SYGVKD. The DNA of the CDR3 is TGTGCCATCAGTGAGTCCAGGGACGGTGAAAAACTGTTTTTT. It yields the protein CAISESRDGEKLFF.

The CDR3 nucleotides are TGTGCCAGCAGCTTACACCGTCGGACAGGGGACTACGAGCAGTACTTC. Translation: CASSLHRRTGDYEQYF. The gene calls are TRBV7-3 and TRBJ2-7, with 9 bases lining up with TRBD1. Losses at the gene ends were 2 bases for V and 3 bases for J; bases not matched to a gene: 8. Germline loops: CDR1 SGHTA, CDR2 FQGTGA. This CDR3 has 16 residues.

The J gene is TRBJ2-5, the V gene TRBV29-1; TRBD1 matches 9 bases. Germline V gives CDR1 SQVTM, CDR2 ANQGSEA. The CDR3 loop spans 15 amino acids. V shed 8 bases, J shed 5 bases, and the junction held 15 bases outside the gene matches. CDR3 nucleotides: TGCAGCCTAATGGCCGGGACAGGGAATTTGGAGACCCAGTACTTC. It translates to CSLMAGTGNLETQYF.

The chain recombines TRBV7-2 with TRBJ2-7; possible D gene TRBD1, 5 bases. Germline V lookup: CDR1 SGHTA, CDR2 FQGNSA. V shed 1 base and J shed 2 bases, with 9 bases lying between them. This CDR3 contains 14 residues. The CDR3 loop is CASSLVQAAYEQYF. The CDR3 DNA reads TGTGCCAGCAGCTTAGTACAGGCCGCCTACGAGCAGTACTTC.

The chain recombines TRBV6-6 with TRBJ1-5; no firm D call. The CDR3 contains 13 residues. Germline assignment: CDR1 MNHNY and CDR2 SVGAGI (reference sequence). Trimming shortened V by 8 bases and J by 5 bases, and 13 bases separated the two germline ends. The CDR3 here is CASRGRPDQPQHF. CDR3 nucleotide sequence: TGTGCCAGCCGGGGTAGACCGGATCAGCCCCAGCATTTT.